These 26 T cell receptor beta chains came from one sample sequenced in a study of shared clonotypes between healthy human individuals. Assay used: immunoSEQ multiplex PCR; TCRdb lists only in-frame clones, some missing. Counted here are around 2,000,000 clones, 85% to 95% occurring once; the ten biggest clones make up over 1.5%. Naive CD8 cells comprised CD45RO-negative, CCR7-positively selected cells, excluding terminally differentiated effector memory CD45RA+ cells. The sequencing sample was made of naive CD8+ T cells from PBMCs. The receptors here all came from a man aged 18 to 29 in good health. Some clones in this sample may be carry-over from other donors' samples.

The chain combines TRBV27 with TRBJ1-2; 9 nucleotides match TRBD1. Trimming removed 6 bases from V and 5 bases from J; junction bases left unmatched: 13. The CDR3 runs 16 residues. Germline-derived CDR1 and CDR2 are MNHEY and SMNVEV (reference sequence). CDR3 DNA sequence: TGTGCCAGCAGGAGATCCCGGACAGGGGAAATTTATGGCTACACCTTC. It translates to CASRRSRTGEIYGYTF.

Notes on this clone: The same CDR3 also results from other DNA sequences found in this sample. The chain couples TRBV7-6 to TRBJ1-1; 8 bases map to TRBD1. The CDR3 extends over 15 amino acids. Germline CDR1 and CDR2: SGHVS and FNYEAQ. The V and J ends lost 1 base and 0 bases, in that order; junction bases with no gene match: 1. CDR3 in amino acids: CASSLGTGLNTEAFF. As DNA, the CDR3 is TGTGCCAGCAGCTTAGGGACAGGGTTGAACACTGAAGCTTTCTTT.

The chain has TRBV4-1 and TRBJ2-1; no reliable D call. V dropped 1 base and J dropped 13 bases, with 8 bases sitting between them. Germline CDR1 MGHRA, CDR2 YSYEKL. The CDR3 runs 11 residues. The DNA for the CDR3 is TGCGCCAGCAGCCAAGGGGCGTCTCAGTTCTTC. Encoded protein: CASSQGASQFF.

The chain carries TRBV6-6 and TRBJ2-7; unclear D gene. The CDR3 length is 12 residues. Germline assignment: CDR1 MNHNY and CDR2 SVGAGI (reference sequence). The V and J ends lost 2 bases and 4 bases respectively, with 6 bases between them. The CDR3 region is CASSYGKYEQYF. CDR3 DNA sequence: TGTGCCAGCAGTTACGGCAAATACGAGCAGTACTTC.

This clone was recorded only once. The chain links TRBV15 to TRBJ2-3; 9 bases line up with TRBD1. This CDR3 is built from 15 residues. V dropped 6 bases and J dropped 2; count of bases not matched to a gene: 6. Germline V gene sequence: CDR1 LNHNV, CDR2 YYDKDF (reference sequence). The CDR3 DNA is TGTGCCACCAGAAACAGACAGGGGGACACAGATACGCAGTATTTT. It specifies CATRNRQGDTDTQYF. Complete variable domain (other parts from reference TRBV15 and TRBJ2-3): DAMVIQNPRYQVTQFGKPVTLSCSQTLNHNVMYWYQQKSSQAPKLLFHYYDKDFNNEADTPDNFQSRRPNTSFCFLDIRSPGLGDTAMYLCATRNRQGDTDTQYFGPGTRLTVL.

The rearrangement uses TRBV13 and TRBJ2-7, with unresolved D. The length of the CDR3 is 12 residues. Germline CDR1 PRHDT, CDR2 FYEKMQ (reference sequence). The V end lost 4 bases, the J end lost 2 bases, and 6 bases lay between the germline ends. CDR3 nucleotide sequence: TGTGCCAGCAGCTCCGAGGCCTACGAGCAGTACTTC. This encodes CASSSEAYEQYF.

The rearrangement joins TRBV28 to TRBJ2-5, with D possibly being TRBD2 (5 bases). Germline CDR1 is MDHEN and CDR2 is SYDVKM. The CDR3 is made up of 14 amino acids. Trimming shortened V by 5 bases and J by 1 base, and 11 bases separated the two germline ends. The CDR3 region has the DNA TGTGCCAGCAGTCCGGGGAAAGTCCAAGAGACCCAGTACTTC. It is translated as CASSPGKVQETQYF.

The genes are TRBV28 and TRBJ2-3; TRBD2 aligns across 9 bases. The CDR3 is 17 residues long. Trimming took 4 bases from V and 2 from J; bases not matched to a gene: 10. CDR1 MDHEN and CDR2 SYDVKM come from the germline V gene. The CDR3 protein is CASSSLMTSGLTDTQYF. The CDR3 coding sequence is TGTGCCAGCAGTTCCCTCATGACTAGCGGACTCACAGATACGCAGTATTTT.

The V gene is TRBV7-8, the J gene TRBJ2-1; TRBD2 agrees at 7 bases. Germline V lookup: CDR1 SGHVS, CDR2 FQNEAQ. The CDR3 has 15 amino acids. V gave up 3 bases and J gave up 9 bases; unmatched junction bases: 11. DNA for the CDR3: TGTGCCAGCAGCTTCTCCGGGTCCGGGGGGACTGAGCAGTTCTTC. It is translated as CASSFSGSGGTEQFF.

This clone was seen a few times. The V and J genes are TRBV29-1 and TRBJ2-2, with no clear D. Trimming cost V 5 bases and J 8 bases, with 9 bases left between them. The length of the CDR3 is 11 residues. Germline V gene sequence: CDR1 SQVTM, CDR2 ANQGSEA. CDR3 amino acids: CSVLNRGELFF. In nucleotides, the CDR3 is TGCAGCGTTCTTAACCGGGGGGAGCTGTTTTTT.

The chain uses TRBV11-2 and TRBJ1-2; 10 bases are a match to TRBD1. The CDR3 runs 18 residues. J lost 7 bases, V lost 0 bases, and 14 bases had no gene match. Germline V CDR1 and CDR2: SGHAT, FQNNGV. CDR3 nucleotide sequence: TGTGCCAGCAGCTTAGATCCCCCGACAGGGGGCCTAGCCCCTGGCTACACCTTC. Protein sequence: CASSLDPPTGGLAPGYTF.

Worth noting for this clone: Other DNA sequences from this sample encode an identical CDR3 as well. The chain employs TRBV11-2 and TRBJ2-7; D uncertain. CDR1 is SGHAT, CDR2 FQNNGV, per germline. V lost 5 bases and J lost 4, with 3 bases in between. There are 10 residues in the CDR3. The CDR3 region is CASSTYEQYF. The CDR3 DNA reads TGTGCCAGCAGCACTTACGAGCAGTACTTC.

The chain couples TRBV27 to TRBJ2-7; the D gene is possibly TRBD1 (6 bases). The CDR3 runs to 11 residues. Germline CDR1 MNHEY, CDR2 SMNVEV (reference sequence). CDR3 DNA sequence: TGTGTCTCCGGGACACCCTACGAGCAGTACTTC. Translating it yields CVSGTPYEQYF.

In regard to this clone: The same CDR3 arises from other DNA sequences in this sample as well. V gene TRBV5-1 combines with J gene TRBJ2-7, with 8 bases identical to TRBD1. The germline V gene has CDR1 SGHRS and CDR2 YFSETQ. Trimming cost V 4 bases and J 2 bases; bases outside gene matches: 5. There are 14 residues in the CDR3. In nucleotides, the CDR3 is TGCGCCAGCAGCCCCGACAGGGGCGCCTACGAGCAGTACTTC. This encodes CASSPDRGAYEQYF.

The genes are TRBV7-8 and TRBJ2-7, with 9 positions matching TRBD2. Germline V gene lookup returns CDR1 SGHVS and CDR2 FQNEAQ. The CDR3 consists of 17 residues. V shed 5 bases and J 6 bases; nucleotides not matched to a gene: 17. CDR3 residues: CASSDQTRVAGVREQYF. CDR3 sequence (DNA): TGTGCCAGCAGCGATCAGACGAGGGTAGCGGGAGTACGCGAGCAGTACTTC.

As concerns this clone: Other DNA sequences in this sample translate to the same CDR3. The genes are TRBV4-1 and TRBJ2-2; D is ambiguous. In germline, CDR1 is MGHRA, CDR2 YSYEKL. Trimming pared 0 bases from V and 7 bases from J, leaving 3 bases between. The CDR3 runs 12 residues. The CDR3 bases are TGCGCCAGCAGCCAAGACGGCGGGGAGCTGTTTTTT. Residues: CASSQDGGELFF.

This chain connects TRBV6-6 to TRBJ1-5; 9 positions agree with TRBD1. The V segment lost 5 bases and the J segment 5 bases; nucleotides outside the gene matches: 4. CDR1 and CDR2 from the germline V gene are MNHNY and SVGAGI (reference sequence). The CDR3 is 14 residues long. In nucleotides, the CDR3 is TGTGCCAGCAGTACCCGACAGGGGGATCAGCCCCAGCATTTT. Translating gives CASSTRQGDQPQHF.

With respect to this clone: Other DNA sequences in the sample encode the same CDR3. The V and J genes are TRBV27 and TRBJ1-1; TRBD1 matches at 8 bases. The length of the CDR3 is 14 residues. CDR1 is MNHEY and CDR2 is SMNVEV in the germline V gene (reference sequence). The V segment lost 5 bases and the J segment 3 bases; nucleotides outside the gene matches: 5. The CDR3 region has the DNA TGTGCCAGCAGTCCCCGGACAGGGTACACTGAAGCTTTCTTT. Its translation is CASSPRTGYTEAFF.

The chain recombines TRBV19 with TRBJ2-7; D is possibly TRBD2 (5 bases). From germline, CDR1 is LNHDA and CDR2 SQIVND (reference sequence). The length of the CDR3 is 13 residues. The germline V and J ends were trimmed by 5 bases and 3 bases, with 11 bases remaining between them. The CDR3 region is CASSPLEGYEQYF. The CDR3 nucleotides are TGTGCCAGTAGTCCCCTAGAGGGCTACGAGCAGTACTTC.

Turning to this clone: Other DNA sequences in the sample encode the same CDR3. This chain joins TRBV7-3 and TRBJ2-1; 8 positions agree with TRBD2. This CDR3 comprises 16 residues. Germline CDR1 and CDR2: SGHTA and FQGTGA. The trim removed 5 bases at V and 0 bases at J, leaving 6 bases unmatched. The CDR3 spells CASSLIAGSSYNEQFF. CDR3 bases: TGTGCCAGCAGCCTGATAGCGGGGAGCTCCTACAATGAGCAGTTCTTC.

CDR3 region: CASSTGWASGDREDTQYF. CDR3 in DNA: TGTGCCAGCAGCACTGGGTGGGCTAGCGGGGATAGGGAAGATACGCAGTATTTT. V usage is TRBV21-1 and J usage is TRBJ2-3; whether TRBD2, the table's D call, matches the DNA was not checked. TRBV21-1 is marked as a pseudogene. The CDR3 sequence is 18 residues long.

In regard to this clone: Other DNA variants within this sample encode the same CDR3. The rearrangement links TRBV29-1 to TRBJ1-2; 8 positions agree with TRBD1. The ends lost 7 bases at V and 8 bases at J; junction bases unmatched: 6. Looked up from germline, CDR1 is SQVTM and CDR2 is ANQGSEA. This CDR3 is built from 11 residues. The chain's CDR3 is CSGRTGSGYTF. In DNA, the CDR3 is TGCAGCGGAAGGACAGGGTCCGGCTACACCTTC.

Only a few counts were recorded for this clone. The chain links TRBV19 to TRBJ1-5; 7 bases align to TRBD1. With V trimmed by 5 bases and J by 7 bases, 8 bases remained unmatched. The CDR3 consists of 14 residues. The germline V gene encodes CDR1 LNHDA and CDR2 SQIVND (reference sequence). The CDR3 reads CASSPTGEGQPQHF. The CDR3 DNA follows: TGTGCCAGTAGTCCAACAGGGGAGGGGCAGCCCCAGCATTTT. Full variable domain (rest looked up from reference TRBV19 and TRBJ1-5): DGGITQSPKYLFRKEGQNVTLSCEQNLNHDAMYWYRQDPGQGLRLIYYSQIVNDFQKGDIAEGYSVSREKKESFPLTVTSAQKNPTAFYLCASSPTGEGQPQHFGDGTRLSIL.

Note on this clone: The same CDR3 arises from other DNA sequences in this sample as well. The J gene is TRBJ1-1, the V gene TRBV19, with a tentative D call TRBD1 (6 bases). Germline-derived CDR1 and CDR2 are LNHDA and SQIVND (reference sequence). CDR3 length equals 14 residues. V lost 6 bases, J lost 4 bases, and 15 bases lay in between. This CDR3 reads CASSEQGAGTEAFF. The DNA for the CDR3 is TGTGCCAGTAGCGAACAGGGAGCGGGCACTGAAGCTTTCTTT.

The CDR3, as DNA: TGTGCCAGTGGAGGGGGACAGATAGAAGCTTTCTTT. This gives the protein CASGGGQIEAFF. The chain links TRBV19 to TRBJ1-1; the match to TRBD1 covers 7 bases. CDR3 length: 12 amino acids. Germline V CDR1 and CDR2: LNHDA, SQIVND (reference sequence). V gave up 8 bases and J gave up 8 bases; unmatched junction bases: 8.

The chain carries TRBV27 and TRBJ2-1, with 13 bases identical to TRBD2. V lost 5 bases, J lost 0 bases, and 7 bases stayed unmatched. From germline, CDR1 is MNHEY and CDR2 SMNVEV (reference sequence). This CDR3 spans 18 amino acids. The CDR3, as DNA: TGTGCCAGCAGTAGTCGACTAGCGGGAGGAGTCTCCTACAATGAGCAGTTCTTC. This gives the protein CASSSRLAGGVSYNEQFF.